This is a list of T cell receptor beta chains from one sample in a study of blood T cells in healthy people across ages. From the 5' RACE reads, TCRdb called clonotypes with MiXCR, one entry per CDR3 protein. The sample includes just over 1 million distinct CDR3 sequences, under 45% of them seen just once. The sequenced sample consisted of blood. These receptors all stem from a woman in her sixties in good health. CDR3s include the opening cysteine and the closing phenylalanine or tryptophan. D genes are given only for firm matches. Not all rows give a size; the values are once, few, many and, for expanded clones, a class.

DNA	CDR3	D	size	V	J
TGCAGTGCAAATTACCGGGCGCAGCTTTGGGAGACCCAGTACTTC	CSANYRAQLWETQYF	NA	few	TRBV20-1	TRBJ2-5
TGTGCCAGCAGCCAAGTGGGCTCCGCTAACTATGGCTACACCTTC	CASSQVGSANYGYTF	NA	NA	TRBV3-1	TRBJ1-2
TGTGCCAGCAGTCCCAGTATGAACACCGGGGAGCTGTTTTTT	CASSPSMNTGELFF	NA	NA	TRBV12-3/TRBV12-4	TRBJ2-2
TGTGCCAGCACCCAGGGAGCGGGAGGAGTCCCTGAGCAGTTCTTC	CASTQGAGGVPEQFF	TRBD2	many	TRBV6-2/TRBV6-3	TRBJ2-1
TGTGCCAGCAGCCCCGAGTTTGCGCGCCCGGATACGCAGTATTTT	CASSPEFARPDTQYF	NA	NA	TRBV3-1	TRBJ2-3
TGTGCCGGCCGGGACAGGGGAAATAATTCACCCCTCCACTTT	CAGRDRGNNSPLHF	TRBD1	NA	TRBV10-3	TRBJ1-6
TGTGCCAGCAGTTTAAACGGGGGAATAACTGAAGCTTTCTTT	CASSLNGGITEAFF	NA	few	TRBV12-3/TRBV12-4	TRBJ1-1
TGTGCCAGCAGGGAACAGCTCCAAGAGACCCAGTACTTC	CASREQLQETQYF	NA	NA	TRBV12-3/TRBV12-4	TRBJ2-5
TGTGCCACCGACGGGGATTCTTCCTACGAGCAGTACTTC	CATDGDSSYEQYF	NA	NA	TRBV28	TRBJ2-7
TGCGCCAGCAGCCAAGATCTGGCAGTGAAGAATTCACCCCTCCACTTT	CASSQDLAVKNSPLHF	NA	once	TRBV4-1	TRBJ1-6
TGCGCCAGCAGCGGCACAGGGTTACCTGGGGCCAACGTCCTGACTTTC	CASSGTGLPGANVLTF	NA	NA	TRBV5-1	TRBJ2-6
TGTGCCAGCAGCCTTGGAAGTTCGGCCTACGAGCAGTACTTC	CASSLGSSAYEQYF	NA	once	TRBV3-1	TRBJ2-7
TGTGCCAGCAGCTCACAGGGGTTCAAGGATACGCAGTATTTT	CASSSQGFKDTQYF	TRBD1	few	TRBV11-2	TRBJ2-3
TGCAGCGCAACCGACAGGGCTCCCTATGGCTACACCTTC	CSATDRAPYGYTF	TRBD1	NA	TRBV29-1	TRBJ1-2
TGTGCCAGCAGTCCCCGGGACAGGGGCCATCAGCCCCAGCATTTT	CASSPRDRGHQPQHF	TRBD1	NA	TRBV12-3/TRBV12-4	TRBJ1-5
TGTGCCAGCAGCGTAGATTCGCCCGAAATCTACAATGAGCAGTTCTTC	CASSVDSPEIYNEQFF	NA	NA	TRBV9	TRBJ2-1
TGTGCCAGCATCCCCGGGACCCGCACAGATACGCAGTATTTT	CASIPGTRTDTQYF	NA	NA	TRBV28	TRBJ2-3
TGTGCCAGCAGCGTAGAACTAGCGGGGGCCAACAATGAGCAGTACTTC	CASSVELAGANNEQYF	TRBD2	NA	TRBV9	TRBJ2-7
TGTGCCAGCAGAACAGGGGATAACTCTGGGGCCAACGTCCTGACTTTC	CASRTGDNSGANVLTF	TRBD1	few	TRBV2	TRBJ2-6
TGTGCCAGCAGCCAGAGACAGGGCCGGGAGCTGTTTTTT	CASSQRQGRELFF	TRBD1	NA	TRBV7-3	TRBJ2-2
TGTGCCAGCAGCCAAGGCGGGGTCCAGACGCCCCAGCATTTT	CASSQGGVQTPQHF	NA	NA	TRBV3-1	TRBJ1-5
TGTGCCACCAGCAAGGTTGAGAACACTGAAGCTTTCTTT	CATSKVENTEAFF	NA	NA	TRBV15	TRBJ1-1
TGTGCCACCAATTCCCTATATAGCAATCAGCCCCAGCATTTT	CATNSLYSNQPQHF	NA	NA	TRBV27	TRBJ1-5
TGTGCCAGCAGCTTACACAGGGAGAATGAGCAGTTCTTC	CASSLHRENEQFF	NA	few	TRBV11-2	TRBJ2-1
TGTGCCAGCAGTCCCGGGACAGGGGTAGGCGCGAACACTGAAGCTTTCTTT	CASSPGTGVGANTEAFF	TRBD1	NA	TRBV5-6	TRBJ1-1
TGCAGTGCTAGACCACCGCCGGGGGAGGGCCGCACAGATACGCAGTATTTT	CSARPPPGEGRTDTQYF	TRBD2	NA	TRBV20-1	TRBJ2-3
TGTGCCAGCAGCTTAGTAATGCAGGGTGGGCAAGAGACCCAGTACTTC	CASSLVMQGGQETQYF	NA	NA	TRBV7-2	TRBJ2-5
TGTGCCAGCAGCACGGACAGGGGGAGATCACCCCTCCACTTT	CASSTDRGRSPLHF	TRBD1	NA	TRBV7-9	TRBJ1-6
TGTGCCAGCAGCTTAGGCGCTCGCGGGAGGCAGAAGCAGTTCTTC	CASSLGARGRQKQFF	TRBD2	NA	TRBV11-2	TRBJ2-1
TGCAGCGCTACGGACGGATCGAGCTATGGCTACACCTTC	CSATDGSSYGYTF	NA	NA	TRBV29-1	TRBJ1-2
TGTGCCAGCAGCCAACCCCTCCGGACAGGAAACTACGAGCAGTACTTC	CASSQPLRTGNYEQYF	TRBD1	NA	TRBV28	TRBJ2-7
TGTGCCAGCAGTTACCCCGGGAGTACCACAGATACGCAGTATTTT	CASSYPGSTTDTQYF	NA	few	TRBV6-2/TRBV6-3	TRBJ2-3
TGTGCCAGCAGTTACCCGCGGGAGGGCCTACTCAATGAGCAGTTCTTC	CASSYPREGLLNEQFF	TRBD2	NA	TRBV6-7	TRBJ2-1
TGTGCCAGCAGCCAAGCCGGCCGAACGCTGTCCTACGAGCAGTACTTC	CASSQAGRTLSYEQYF	NA	NA	TRBV16	TRBJ2-7
TGCAGCGTCCAAGGACTAGTCGGGAGTTCCCCCGAGCAGTACTTC	CSVQGLVGSSPEQYF	TRBD2	few	TRBV29-1	TRBJ2-7
TGTGCCAGCAAAGGAACAAATCAAGAGACCCAGTACTTC	CASKGTNQETQYF	NA	few	TRBV3-1	TRBJ2-5
TGTGCCAGCATCGACGACGGACTAGCGGGAGGGCTCTACAATGAGCAGTTCTTC	CASIDDGLAGGLYNEQFF	TRBD2	NA	TRBV25-1	TRBJ2-1
TGTGCCAGCAGTTACCCCCAACGCGAGCAGTACTTC	CASSYPQREQYF	NA	NA	TRBV6-6	TRBJ2-7
TGCGCCAGCGCTCCGGGACAGCAGACCTTAAACTATGGCTACACCTTC	CASAPGQQTLNYGYTF	TRBD1	NA	TRBV5-1	TRBJ1-2
TGTGCCAGCAGCCTCCGGGCCGGTAGCACTGAAGCTTTCTTT	CASSLRAGSTEAFF	NA	NA	TRBV27	TRBJ1-1
TGTGCCAGCAGTGAACCGTCGAGGGACAGGGTCAGTTATAGCAATCAGCCCCAGCATTTT	CASSEPSRDRVSYSNQPQHF	TRBD1	NA	TRBV6-1	TRBJ1-5
TGTGCCAGCAGCTATAAGACTAGCGGGAGCTCCTACGAGCAGTACTTC	CASSYKTSGSSYEQYF	TRBD2	NA	TRBV5-6	TRBJ2-7
TGCGCCAGCAGCCAGAGATTACAGATGAATCAGCCCCAGCATTTT	CASSQRLQMNQPQHF	NA	few	TRBV4-1	TRBJ1-5
TGTGCCACCAGCAGAGCTGGCAGCTTCTATGGCTACACCTTC	CATSRAGSFYGYTF	NA	NA	TRBV15	TRBJ1-2
TGTGCCAGCAGAGAGGGGGACGGCAATGAGCAGTTCTTC	CASREGDGNEQFF	NA	NA	TRBV12-3/TRBV12-4	TRBJ2-1
TGTGCCAGCAGCCAAGGGGCGAGTGGCAATCAGCCCCAGCATTTT	CASSQGASGNQPQHF	NA	once	TRBV3-1	TRBJ1-5
TGTGCCAGCAGCTTAAATCGGAACCAGGACAGGGACTACGAGCAGTACTTC	CASSLNRNQDRDYEQYF	TRBD1	NA	TRBV7-8	TRBJ2-7
TGTGCCAGCAGCTTGGGACTGAATAATTCACCCCTCCACTTT	CASSLGLNNSPLHF	NA	NA	TRBV7-9	TRBJ1-6
TGCAGCGTTACGTCCGGGACTAGCGGGAGGAGGAGGGTGAGGAACAATGAGCAGTTCTTC	CSVTSGTSGRRRVRNNEQFF	TRBD2	NA	TRBV29-1	TRBJ2-1
TGTGCCAGCAGTTCCTTCACTACAGGTTCCACCTACGAGCAGTACTTC	CASSSFTTGSTYEQYF	NA	NA	TRBV12-3/TRBV12-4	TRBJ2-7
TGTGCCGTGCGTGGGACTAGCGTGGAGCAGTTCTTC	CAVRGTSVEQFF	TRBD2	NA	TRBV25-1	TRBJ2-1
TGTGCCAGCAGTTCCAATAGGGGGGCCTTGTCCAATGAGCAGTTCTTC	CASSSNRGALSNEQFF	NA	NA	TRBV6-5	TRBJ2-1
TGCAGTGCTAGAGATCTTGGAGGGGGGTCGGATCAGCCCCAGCATTTT	CSARDLGGGSDQPQHF	NA	NA	TRBV20-1	TRBJ1-5
TGTGCCAGCAGAAGAGGCGGGACAGGGTTCGGAGAGCAGTACTTC	CASRRGGTGFGEQYF	TRBD1	NA	TRBV7-9	TRBJ2-7
TGTGCCAGCGCGACTAGCGGCACCTACGAGCAGTACTTC	CASATSGTYEQYF	TRBD2	few	TRBV3-1	TRBJ2-7
TGTGCCAGCAGCACGATGGCTAGCGGGAAGAATGAGCAGTTCTTC	CASSTMASGKNEQFF	TRBD2	NA	TRBV13	TRBJ2-1
TGTGCCAGCAGCATTCGAGCGGATAGCACAGATACGCAGTATTTT	CASSIRADSTDTQYF	NA	NA	TRBV7-6	TRBJ2-3
TGTGCCAGCAGTTACTCCCAACCCTACAATGAGCAGTTCTTC	CASSYSQPYNEQFF	NA	NA	TRBV6-6	TRBJ2-1
TGTGCCACCAGCCTAGCGGGAGGGAGAGAGACCCAGTACTTC	CATSLAGGRETQYF	TRBD2	few	TRBV15	TRBJ2-5
TGCAGTGCTAGAGACCCCGGGACTAGCGGGGAGGTCATCACAGATACGCAGTATTTT	CSARDPGTSGEVITDTQYF	TRBD2	NA	TRBV20-1	TRBJ2-3